What follows describes a single TCR beta chain. The antigen it recognizes is unknown. No base quality values were provided; no much bigger clone lies one nucleotide off. The germline V gene gives CDR1 as SGHNT and CDR2 as YENEEA. The CDR3 starts with the cysteine, ends with the phenylalanine, and has 14 residues. The entry retains the CDR3 DNA only, 42 bases that are in frame from base 1. Cut back by 5 bases and 2 bases, the V and J ends lie 12 bases apart. This sample was taken from a study of control samples from healthy donors and cancer patients (dated by TCRdb to the early 2020s). Libraries were built with the immunoSEQ multiplex PCR assay. This immuneACCESS table, as held by TCRdb, lists in-frame sequences with V and J called but not all clones. Of the missing ones, under half trace to an unresolved V gene in checked studies; the others have no known cause. Present in this sample are around 94,000 clones, around 86% of which were seen just once. The ten top clones hold around 1.3% of the sample.

This clonotype was obtained from a woman aged 45-65 years in good health. The sequenced material came from blood. The chain uses TRBV11-3 and TRBJ1-1; the D gene lacks a confident call. CDR3 protein: CASSPRRRNTEAFF. The nucleotides read TGTGCCAGCAGCCCAAGACGGAGAAACACTGAAGCTTTCTTT.